The source of this T cell receptor beta chain is a study of tumor and adjacent non-tumor tissue in lung cancer (dated by TCRdb to 2017 to 2018). Regarding the complete study: By cancer type, the cohort comprised eleven to twelve adenocarcinoma patients, 2 squamous cell carcinoma patients and 1 small cell lung cancer patient. Ages among the roughly 15 patients ranged from roughly 31 to 85 years, there were around 10 men and 5 women, and disease was at TNM stage I to III. TCRbeta CDR3 sequencing was performed on roughly 27 paired specimens, with one tumor sample and one normal lung sample collected per patient. Using bulk TCRbeta repertoires from some 14 lung cancer patients, the study set lung tumor tissue side by side with matched distant non-tumor lung tissue. In total, sequencing yielded some 130 million productive TCRbeta reads, which works out to an average of approximately 4.1 million reads per sample.

V is cut by 9 bases and J by 7 bases, and the space between the germline ends is 12 bases. The CDR3 spans 12 residues, counting both ends. This entry keeps only the CDR3 DNA: 36 bases, framed from base 1. The library was built by means of multiplex PCR. These reads were obtained on an Illumina HiSeq 2500. TCRbeta libraries were constructed through three rounds of nested PCR with primers (Table S4) according to protocols modified from ARM-PCR. PCR products of 200-500 bp were gel-excised and purified with the QIAquick gel extraction kit before sequencing. The published analysis was carried out like this. Reads were cleaned with Trimmomatic, merged with FLASH into complete CDR3 sequences, and assigned to V(D)J germline segments with MiTCR. Clonal diversity was computed as the inverse Simpson's index with VDJtools. In-frame sequences without a premature stop codon were defined as productive reads. The public reads were quality trimmed at Q25 with fastp and then assembled into clones with MiXCR by TCRdb, keeping productive beta chains. One record per CDR3 amino acid sequence lists the most common genes and DNA. The authors' filters were not applied to this entry. This sample lists more than 120,000 distinct CDR3 sequences; approximately 64% were detected once. 15% to 20% of the sample is in the top ten clones.

Bulk unsorted tissue served as the source for RNA extraction, and RNA quality was assessed using a NanoDrop ND-1000 and an Agilent 2100. All donors had newly diagnosed lung cancer, had not received prior chemotherapy, and were admitted for thoracic surgery in China between August and November 2014. The study excluded patients who had received radiotherapy or chemotherapy before or who had another cancer at the same time. Surgical tissue pieces of about 1-2.3 cm3 were preserved in RNAlater solution and stored at -80 °C until use. Results the study describes overall, beyond this receptor: With only about 14 patients in the cohort, the authors noted that larger samples and more detailed clinical data are needed. Because peripheral blood was not sequenced, the blood TCRbeta repertoires of the lung cancer patients in the study went unexamined. TCR diversity was significantly higher in younger patients, and higher tumor TCR diversity was associated with shorter overall and disease-free survival. The methods do not name the sequencing platform or mention unique molecular identifiers. Tumor tissue showed significantly higher TCR diversity (inverse Simpson) than normal lung tissue, at about 400 vs 150 (P = 0.0075, Mann-Whitney U test). A significantly larger cumulative share of the repertoire was made up by the top 100 clones in normal lung than in tumor tissue.

Note on this clonotype: Its antigen remains undetermined. In this CDR3 the conserved last residue, phenylalanine or tryptophan, is missing, so a read error is likely.

The receptor's source is a man between 60 and 75 years old with small cell lung cancer. The chain is encoded by TRBV12-3 or TRBV12-4 joined to TRBJ2-2; the D gene is perhaps TRBD1, on 5 matching bases. Material for sequencing was lung tumor tissue. The bases read TGTGCCAGTAGTCTAGGGGTCGGGGAGCTGTTTTAT. This encodes CASSLGVGELFY.